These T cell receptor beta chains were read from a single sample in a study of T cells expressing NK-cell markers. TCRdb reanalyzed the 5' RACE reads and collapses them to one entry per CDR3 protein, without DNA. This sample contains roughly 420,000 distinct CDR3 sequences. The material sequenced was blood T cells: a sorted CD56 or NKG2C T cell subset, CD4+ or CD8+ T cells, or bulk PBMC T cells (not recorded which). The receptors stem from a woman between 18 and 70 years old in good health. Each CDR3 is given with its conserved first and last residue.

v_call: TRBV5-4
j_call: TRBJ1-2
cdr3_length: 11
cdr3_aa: CASSYGYGYTF

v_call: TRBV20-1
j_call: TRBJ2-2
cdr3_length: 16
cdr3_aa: CSARARLAGDSGELFF

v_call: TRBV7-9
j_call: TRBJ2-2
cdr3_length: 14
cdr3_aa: CASSPGTSAGELFF

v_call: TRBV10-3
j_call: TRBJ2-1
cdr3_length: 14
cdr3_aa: CAISEPSVNNEQFF

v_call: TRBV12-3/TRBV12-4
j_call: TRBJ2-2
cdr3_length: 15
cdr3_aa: CASSPRTSDTGELFF

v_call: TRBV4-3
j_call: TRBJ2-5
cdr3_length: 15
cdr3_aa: CASSQDGRTEETQYF

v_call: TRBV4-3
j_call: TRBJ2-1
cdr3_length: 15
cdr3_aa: CASSQEDYRDDEQFF

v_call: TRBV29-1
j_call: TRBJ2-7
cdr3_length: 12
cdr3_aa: CSVIGGPYEQYF

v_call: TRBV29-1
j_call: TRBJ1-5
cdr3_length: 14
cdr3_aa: CSVSRDINNQPQHF

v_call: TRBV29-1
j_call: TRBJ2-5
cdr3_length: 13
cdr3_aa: CSVATQIKETQYF

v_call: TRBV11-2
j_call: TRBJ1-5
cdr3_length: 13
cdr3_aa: CASSLGSGGSQHF

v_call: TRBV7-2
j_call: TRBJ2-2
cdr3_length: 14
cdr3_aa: CASGPGQGFGELFF

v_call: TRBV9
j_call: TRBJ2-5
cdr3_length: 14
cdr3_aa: CASSPRPGLETQYF

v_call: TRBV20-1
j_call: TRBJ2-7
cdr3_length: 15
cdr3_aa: CSAPGQRSKTGEQYF

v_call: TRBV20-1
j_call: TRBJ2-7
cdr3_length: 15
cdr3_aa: CSARGRLAGEYEQYF

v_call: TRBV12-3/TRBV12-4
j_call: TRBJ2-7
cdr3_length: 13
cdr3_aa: CASSSTSNYEQYF

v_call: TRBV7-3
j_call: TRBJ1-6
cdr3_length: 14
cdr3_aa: CASSFRGNNSPLHF

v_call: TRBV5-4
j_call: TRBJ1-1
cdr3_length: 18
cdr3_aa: CATLPTRDRDMWGAEAFF

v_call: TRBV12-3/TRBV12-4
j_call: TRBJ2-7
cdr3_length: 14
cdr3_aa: CASRPAVGGYEQYF

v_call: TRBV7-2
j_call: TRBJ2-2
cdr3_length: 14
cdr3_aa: CASSSLTSTGELFF

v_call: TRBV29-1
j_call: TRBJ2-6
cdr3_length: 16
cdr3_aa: CSVEDLGRSGANVLTF

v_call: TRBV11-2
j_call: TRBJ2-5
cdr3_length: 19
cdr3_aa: CASSLGWGLAGVLQETQYF

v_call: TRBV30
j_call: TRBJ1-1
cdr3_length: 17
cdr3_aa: CARTLASAGALYTEAFF

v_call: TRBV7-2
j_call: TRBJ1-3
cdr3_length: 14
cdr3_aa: CASSLVQGLNTIYF

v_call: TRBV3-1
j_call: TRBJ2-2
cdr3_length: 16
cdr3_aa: CASSQVSGTNTGELFF

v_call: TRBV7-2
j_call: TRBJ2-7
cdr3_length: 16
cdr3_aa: CASSLQGYGAYYEQYF

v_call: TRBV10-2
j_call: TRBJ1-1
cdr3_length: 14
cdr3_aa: CASSLGNQNTEAFF

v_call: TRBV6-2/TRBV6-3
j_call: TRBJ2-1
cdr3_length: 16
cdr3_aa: CASSHRGISSYNEQFF

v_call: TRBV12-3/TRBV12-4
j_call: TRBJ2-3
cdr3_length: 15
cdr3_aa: CASSFERTSTDTQYF

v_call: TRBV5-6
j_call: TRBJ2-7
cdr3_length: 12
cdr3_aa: CASSSPGSEQYF

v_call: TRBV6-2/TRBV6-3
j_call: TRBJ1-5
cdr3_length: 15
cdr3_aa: CASSNHRDSNQPQHF

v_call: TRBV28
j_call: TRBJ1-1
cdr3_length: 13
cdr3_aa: CASSLYQGYEAFF

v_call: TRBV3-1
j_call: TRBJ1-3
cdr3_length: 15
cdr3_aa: CASSQGFGLGNTIYF

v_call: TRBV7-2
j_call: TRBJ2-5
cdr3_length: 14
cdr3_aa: CASIQGGKQETQYF

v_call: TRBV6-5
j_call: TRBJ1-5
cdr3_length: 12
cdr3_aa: CASGGFHQPQHF

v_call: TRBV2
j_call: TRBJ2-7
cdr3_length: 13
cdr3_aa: CASTAGTAYEQYF

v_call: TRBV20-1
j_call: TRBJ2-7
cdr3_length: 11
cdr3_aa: CSAMVSYEQYF

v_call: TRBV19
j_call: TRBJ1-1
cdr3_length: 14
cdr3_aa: CASSSPRGGTEAFF

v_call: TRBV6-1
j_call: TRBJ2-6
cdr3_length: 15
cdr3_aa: CASTPDGSGANVLTF

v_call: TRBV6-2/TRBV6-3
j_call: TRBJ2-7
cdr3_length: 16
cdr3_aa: CASSRSLGGVPYEQYF

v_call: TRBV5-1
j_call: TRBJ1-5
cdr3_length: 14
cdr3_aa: CASSLAGHNQPQHF

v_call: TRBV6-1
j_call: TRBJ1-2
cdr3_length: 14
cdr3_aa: CASTESGSNYGYTF

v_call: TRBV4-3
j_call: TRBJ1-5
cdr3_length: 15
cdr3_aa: CASSQALGGMEPQHF

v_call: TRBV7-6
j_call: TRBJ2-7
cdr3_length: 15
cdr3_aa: CASSLTSSASYEQYF

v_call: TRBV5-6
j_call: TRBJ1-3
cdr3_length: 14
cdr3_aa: CASSFLLSGNTIYF

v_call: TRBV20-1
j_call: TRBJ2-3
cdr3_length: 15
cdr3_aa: CSARVSTSGVDTQYF